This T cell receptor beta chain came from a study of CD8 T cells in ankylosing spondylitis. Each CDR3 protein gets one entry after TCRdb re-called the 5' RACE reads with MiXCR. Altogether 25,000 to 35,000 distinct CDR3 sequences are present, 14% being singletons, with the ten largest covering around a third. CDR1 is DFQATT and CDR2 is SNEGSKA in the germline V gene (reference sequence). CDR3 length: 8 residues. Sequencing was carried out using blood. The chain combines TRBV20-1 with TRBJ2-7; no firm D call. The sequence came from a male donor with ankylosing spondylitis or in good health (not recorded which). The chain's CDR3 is CGRHEQYF. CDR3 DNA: TGCGGGCGTCACGAGCAGTACTTC.